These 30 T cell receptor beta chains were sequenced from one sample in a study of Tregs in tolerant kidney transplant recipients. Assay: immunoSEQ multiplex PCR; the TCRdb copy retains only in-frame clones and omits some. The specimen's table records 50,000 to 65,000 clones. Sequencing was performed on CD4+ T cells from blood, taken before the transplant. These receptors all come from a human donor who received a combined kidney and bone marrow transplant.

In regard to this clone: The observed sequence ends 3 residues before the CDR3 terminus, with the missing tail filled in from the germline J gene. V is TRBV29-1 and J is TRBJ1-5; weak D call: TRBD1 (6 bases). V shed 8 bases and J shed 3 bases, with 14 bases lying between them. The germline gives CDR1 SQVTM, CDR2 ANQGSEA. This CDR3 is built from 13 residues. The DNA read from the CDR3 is TGCAGCACGGCGGGGGGCCCCAATCAGCCC. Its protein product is CSTAGGPNQP. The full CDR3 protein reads CSTAGGPNQPQHF.

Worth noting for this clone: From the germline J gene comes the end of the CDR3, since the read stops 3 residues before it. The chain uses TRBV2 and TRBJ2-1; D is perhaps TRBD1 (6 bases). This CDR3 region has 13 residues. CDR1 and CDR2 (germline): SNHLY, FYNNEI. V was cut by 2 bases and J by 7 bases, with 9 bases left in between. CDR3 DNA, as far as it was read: TGTGCCAGCAGTGAAACAGGGTTGAATGAG. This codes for CASSETGLNE. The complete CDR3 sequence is CASSETGLNEQFF.

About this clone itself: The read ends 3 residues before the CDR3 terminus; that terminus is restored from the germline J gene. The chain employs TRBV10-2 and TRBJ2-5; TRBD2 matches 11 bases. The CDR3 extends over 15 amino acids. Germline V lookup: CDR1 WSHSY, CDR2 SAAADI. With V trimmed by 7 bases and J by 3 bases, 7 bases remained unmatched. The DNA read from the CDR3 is TGCGCCAGCACCCTAGCGGGGGGAAGTGAAGAGACC. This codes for CASTLAGGSEET. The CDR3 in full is CASTLAGGSEETQYF.

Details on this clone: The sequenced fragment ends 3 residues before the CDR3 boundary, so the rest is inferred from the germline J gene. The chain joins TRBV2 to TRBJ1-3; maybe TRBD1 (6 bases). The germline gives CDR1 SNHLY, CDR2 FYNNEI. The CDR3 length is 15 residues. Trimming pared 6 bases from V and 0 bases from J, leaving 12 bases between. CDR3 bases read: TGTGCCAGCAGAGCCGGGACAATCTCTGGAAACACC. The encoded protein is CASRAGTISGNT. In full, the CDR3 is CASRAGTISGNTIYF.

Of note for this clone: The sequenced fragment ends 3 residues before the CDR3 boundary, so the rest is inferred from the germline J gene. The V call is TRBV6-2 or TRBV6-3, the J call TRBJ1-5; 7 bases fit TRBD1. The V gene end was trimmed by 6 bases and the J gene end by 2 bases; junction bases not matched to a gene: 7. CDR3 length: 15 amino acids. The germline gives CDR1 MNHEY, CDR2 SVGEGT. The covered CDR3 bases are TGTGCCAGCAGCGCAACAGGGGACGGCAATCAGCCC. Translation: CASSATGDGNQP. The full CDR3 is CASSATGDGNQPQHF.

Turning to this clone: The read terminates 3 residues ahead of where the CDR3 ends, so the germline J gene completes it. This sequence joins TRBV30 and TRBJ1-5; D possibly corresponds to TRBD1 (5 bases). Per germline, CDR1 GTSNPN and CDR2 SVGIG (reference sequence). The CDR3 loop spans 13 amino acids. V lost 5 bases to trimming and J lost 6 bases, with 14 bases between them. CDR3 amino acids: CAWGPGVRQPQHF. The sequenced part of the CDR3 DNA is TGTGCCTGGGGCCCGGGGGTGCGTCAGCCC.

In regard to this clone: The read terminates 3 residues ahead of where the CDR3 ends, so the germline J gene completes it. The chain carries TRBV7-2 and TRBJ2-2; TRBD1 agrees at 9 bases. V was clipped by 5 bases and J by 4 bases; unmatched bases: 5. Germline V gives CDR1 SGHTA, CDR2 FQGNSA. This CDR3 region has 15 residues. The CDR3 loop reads CASSRRQGGTGELFF. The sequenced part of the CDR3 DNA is TGTGCCAGCAGCCGACGACAGGGGGGCACCGGGGAG. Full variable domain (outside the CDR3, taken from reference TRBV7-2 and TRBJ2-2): GAGVSQSPSNKVTEKGKDVELRCDPISGHTALYWYRQSLGQGLEFLIYFQGNSAPDKSGLPSDRFSAERTGGSVSTLTIQRTQQEDSAVYLCASSRRQGGTGELFFGEGSRLTVL.

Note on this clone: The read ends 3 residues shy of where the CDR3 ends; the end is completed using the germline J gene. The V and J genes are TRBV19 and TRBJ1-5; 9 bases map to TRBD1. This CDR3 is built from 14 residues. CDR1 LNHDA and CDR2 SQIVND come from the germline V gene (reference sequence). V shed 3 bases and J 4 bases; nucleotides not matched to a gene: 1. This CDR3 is CASSIDRGNQPQHF. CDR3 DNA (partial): TGTGCCAGTAGTATTGACAGGGGGAATCAGCCC.

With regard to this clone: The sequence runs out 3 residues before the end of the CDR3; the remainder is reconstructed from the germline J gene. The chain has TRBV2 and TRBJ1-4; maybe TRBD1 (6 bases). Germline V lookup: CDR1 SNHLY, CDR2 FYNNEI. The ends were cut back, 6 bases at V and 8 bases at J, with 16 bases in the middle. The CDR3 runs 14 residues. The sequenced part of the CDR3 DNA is TGTGCCAGCAGGAGGACAGTTGGGAGCGAAAAA. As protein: CASRRTVGSEK. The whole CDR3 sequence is CASRRTVGSEKLFF.

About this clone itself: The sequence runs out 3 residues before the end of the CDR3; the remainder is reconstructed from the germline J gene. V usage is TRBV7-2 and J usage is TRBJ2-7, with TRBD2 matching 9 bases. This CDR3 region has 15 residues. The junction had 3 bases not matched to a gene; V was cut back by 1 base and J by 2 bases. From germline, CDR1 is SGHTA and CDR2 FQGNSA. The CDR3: CASSLVASGAYEQYF. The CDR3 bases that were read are TGTGCCAGCAGCTTAGTGGCTAGCGGGGCCTACGAG.

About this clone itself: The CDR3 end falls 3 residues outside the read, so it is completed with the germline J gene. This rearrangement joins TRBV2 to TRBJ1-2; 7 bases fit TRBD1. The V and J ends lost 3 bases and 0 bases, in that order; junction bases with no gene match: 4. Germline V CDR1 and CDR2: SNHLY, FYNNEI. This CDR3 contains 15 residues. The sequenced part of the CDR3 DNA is TGTGCCAGCAGTGAGTCGGACAGGACTAACTATGGC. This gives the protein CASSESDRTNYG. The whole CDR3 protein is CASSESDRTNYGYTF.

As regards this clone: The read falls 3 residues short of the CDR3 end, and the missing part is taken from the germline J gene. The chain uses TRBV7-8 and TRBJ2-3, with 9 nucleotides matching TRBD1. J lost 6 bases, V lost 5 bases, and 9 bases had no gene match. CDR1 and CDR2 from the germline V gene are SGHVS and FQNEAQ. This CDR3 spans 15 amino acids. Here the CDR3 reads CASSPLDRGADTQYF. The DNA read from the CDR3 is TGTGCCAGCAGCCCCTTGGACAGGGGTGCGGATACG.

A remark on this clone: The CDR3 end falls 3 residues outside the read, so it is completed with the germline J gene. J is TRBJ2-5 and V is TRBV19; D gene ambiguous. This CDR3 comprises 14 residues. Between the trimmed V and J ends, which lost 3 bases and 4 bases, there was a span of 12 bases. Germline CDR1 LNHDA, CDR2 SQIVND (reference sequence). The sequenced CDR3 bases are TGTGCCAGTAGTATCGAACCTAACGCAGAGACC. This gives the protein CASSIEPNAET. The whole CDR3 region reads CASSIEPNAETQYF.

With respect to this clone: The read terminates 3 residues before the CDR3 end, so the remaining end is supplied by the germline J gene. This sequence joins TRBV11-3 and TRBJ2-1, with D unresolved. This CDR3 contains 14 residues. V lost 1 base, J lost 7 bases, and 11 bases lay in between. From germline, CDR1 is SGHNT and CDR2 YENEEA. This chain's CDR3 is CASSLVAAVNEQFF. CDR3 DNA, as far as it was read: TGTGCCAGCAGCTTAGTTGCGGCTGTGAATGAG.

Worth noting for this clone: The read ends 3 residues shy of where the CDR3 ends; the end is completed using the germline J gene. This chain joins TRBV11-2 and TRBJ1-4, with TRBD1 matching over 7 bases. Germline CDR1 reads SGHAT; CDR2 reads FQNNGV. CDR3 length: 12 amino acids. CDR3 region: CASSFEGDRLFF. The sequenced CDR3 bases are TGTGCCAGCAGCTTCGAGGGGGACAGA.

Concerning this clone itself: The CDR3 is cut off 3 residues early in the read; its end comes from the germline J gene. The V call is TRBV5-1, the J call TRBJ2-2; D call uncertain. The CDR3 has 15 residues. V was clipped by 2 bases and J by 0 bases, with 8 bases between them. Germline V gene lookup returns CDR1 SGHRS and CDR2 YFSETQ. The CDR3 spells CASSLLTPNTGELFF. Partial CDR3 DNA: TGCGCCAGCAGCTTACTAACGCCGAACACCGGGGAG.

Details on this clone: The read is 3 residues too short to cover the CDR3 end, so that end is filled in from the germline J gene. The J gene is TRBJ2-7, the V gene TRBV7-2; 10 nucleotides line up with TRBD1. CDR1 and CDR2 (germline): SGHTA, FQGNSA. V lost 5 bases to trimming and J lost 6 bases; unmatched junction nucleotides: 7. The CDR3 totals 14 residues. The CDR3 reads CASSGGGQGREQYF. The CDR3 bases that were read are TGTGCCAGCAGCGGAGGGGGACAGGGGCGCGAG.

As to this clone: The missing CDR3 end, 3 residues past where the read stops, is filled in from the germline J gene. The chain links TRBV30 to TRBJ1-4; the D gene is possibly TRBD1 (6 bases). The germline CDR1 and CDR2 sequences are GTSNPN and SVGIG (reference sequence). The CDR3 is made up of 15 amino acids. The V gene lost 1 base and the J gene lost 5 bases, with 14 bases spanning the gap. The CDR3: CAWSGTGHTNEKLFF. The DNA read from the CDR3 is TGTGCCTGGAGTGGTACAGGGCATACCAATGAAAAA. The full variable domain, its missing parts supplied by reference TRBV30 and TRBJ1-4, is SQTIHQWPATLVQPVGSPLSLECTVEGTSNPNLYWYRQAAGRGLQLLFYSVGIGQISSEVPQNLSASRPQDRQFILSSKKLLLSDSGFYLCAWSGTGHTNEKLFFGSGTQLSVL.

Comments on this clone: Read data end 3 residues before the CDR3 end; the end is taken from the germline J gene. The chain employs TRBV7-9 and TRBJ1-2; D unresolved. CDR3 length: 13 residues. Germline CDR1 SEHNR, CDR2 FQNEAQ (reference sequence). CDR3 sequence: CASSRVPRGGYTF. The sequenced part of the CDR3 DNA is TGTGCCAGCAGCCGGGTCCCTAGAGGCGGC.

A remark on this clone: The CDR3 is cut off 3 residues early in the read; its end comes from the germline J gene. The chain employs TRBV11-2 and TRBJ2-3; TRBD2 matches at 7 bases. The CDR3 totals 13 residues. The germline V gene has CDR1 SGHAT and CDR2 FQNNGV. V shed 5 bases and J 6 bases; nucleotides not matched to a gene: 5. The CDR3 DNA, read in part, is TGTGCCAGCAGCATTTCACTAGCGGATACG. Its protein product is CASSISLADT. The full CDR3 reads CASSISLADTQYF. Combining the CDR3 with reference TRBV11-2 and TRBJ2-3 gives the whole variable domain EAGVAQSPRYKIIEKRQSVAFWCNPISGHATLYWYQQILGQGPKLLIQFQNNGVVDDSQLPKDRFSAERLKGVDSTLKIQPAKLEDSAVYLCASSISLADTQYFGPGTRLTVL.

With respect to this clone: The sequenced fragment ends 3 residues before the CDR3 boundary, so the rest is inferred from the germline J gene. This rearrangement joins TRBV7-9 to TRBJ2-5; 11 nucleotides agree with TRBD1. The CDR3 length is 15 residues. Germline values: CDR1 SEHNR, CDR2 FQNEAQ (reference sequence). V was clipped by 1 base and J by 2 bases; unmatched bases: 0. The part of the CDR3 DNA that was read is TGTGCCAGCAGCTTAGGGGACAGGGGGCAAGAGACC. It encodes CASSLGDRGQET. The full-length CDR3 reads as CASSLGDRGQETQYF. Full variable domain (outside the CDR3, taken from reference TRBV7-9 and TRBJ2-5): DTGVSQNPRHKITKRGQNVTFRCDPISEHNRLYWYRQTLGQGPEFLTYFQNEAQLEKSRLLSDRFSAERPKGSFSTLEIQRTEQGDSAMYLCASSLGDRGQETQYFGPGTRLLVL.

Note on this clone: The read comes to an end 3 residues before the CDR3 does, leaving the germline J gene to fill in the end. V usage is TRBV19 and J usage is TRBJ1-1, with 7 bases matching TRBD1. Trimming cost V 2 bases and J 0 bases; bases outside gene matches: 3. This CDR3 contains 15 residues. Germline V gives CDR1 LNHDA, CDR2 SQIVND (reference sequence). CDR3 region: CASSIRGRMNTEAFF. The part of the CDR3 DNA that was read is TGTGCCAGTAGTATAAGGGGGCGAATGAACACTGAA.

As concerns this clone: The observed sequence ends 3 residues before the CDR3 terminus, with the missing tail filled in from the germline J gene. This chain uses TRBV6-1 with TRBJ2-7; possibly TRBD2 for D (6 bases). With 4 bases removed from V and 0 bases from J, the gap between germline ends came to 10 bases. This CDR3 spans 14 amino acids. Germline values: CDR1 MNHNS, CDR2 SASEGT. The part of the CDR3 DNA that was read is TGTGCCAGCAGTGTCGCGGGGCGCTCCTACGAG. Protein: CASSVAGRSYE. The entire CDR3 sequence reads CASSVAGRSYEQYF.

The chain's CDR3 is CAISESKGAGEKLFF. CDR3 DNA, as far as it was read: TGTGCCATCAGTGAGTCCAAGGGGGCAGGTGAAAAA. The chain joins TRBV10-3 to TRBJ1-4, with 7 bases identical to TRBD1. The read terminates 3 residues before the CDR3 end, so the remaining end is supplied by the germline J gene. This CDR3 has 15 amino acids. Germline loops: CDR1 ENHRY, CDR2 SYGVKD. Trimming at V came to 0 bases and at J to 7 bases, leaving 5 bases not matched to a gene.

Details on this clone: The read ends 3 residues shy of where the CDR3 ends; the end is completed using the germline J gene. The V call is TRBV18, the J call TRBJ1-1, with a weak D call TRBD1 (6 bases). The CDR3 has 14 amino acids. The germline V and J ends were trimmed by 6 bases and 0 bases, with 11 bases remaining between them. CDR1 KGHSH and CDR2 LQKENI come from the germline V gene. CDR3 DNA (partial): TGTGCCAGCTCCGCGGACAGTTTGAACACTGAA. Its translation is CASSADSLNTE. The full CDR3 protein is CASSADSLNTEAFF.

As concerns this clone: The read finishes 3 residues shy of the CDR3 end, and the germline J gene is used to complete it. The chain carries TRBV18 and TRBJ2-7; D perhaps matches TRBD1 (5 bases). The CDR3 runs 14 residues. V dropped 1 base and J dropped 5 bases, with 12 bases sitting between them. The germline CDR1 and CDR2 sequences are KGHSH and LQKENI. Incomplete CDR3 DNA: TGTGCCAGCTCACCACAGCCAGGGTCCAACGAG. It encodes CASSPQPGSNE. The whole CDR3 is CASSPQPGSNEQYF. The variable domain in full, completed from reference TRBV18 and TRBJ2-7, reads NAGVMQNPRHLVRRRGQEARLRCSPMKGHSHVYWYRQLPEEGLKFMVYLQKENIIDESGMPKERFSAEFPKEGPSILRIQQVVRGDSAAYFCASSPQPGSNEQYFGPGTRLTVT.

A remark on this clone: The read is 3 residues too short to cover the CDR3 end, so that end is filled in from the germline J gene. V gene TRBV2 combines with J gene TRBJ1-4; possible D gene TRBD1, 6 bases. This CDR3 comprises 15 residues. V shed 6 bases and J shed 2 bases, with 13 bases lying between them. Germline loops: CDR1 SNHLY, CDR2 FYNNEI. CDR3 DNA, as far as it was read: TGTGCCAGCAGGGCAGGGGACCGTACTAATGAAAAA. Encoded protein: CASRAGDRTNEK. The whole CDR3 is CASRAGDRTNEKLFF.

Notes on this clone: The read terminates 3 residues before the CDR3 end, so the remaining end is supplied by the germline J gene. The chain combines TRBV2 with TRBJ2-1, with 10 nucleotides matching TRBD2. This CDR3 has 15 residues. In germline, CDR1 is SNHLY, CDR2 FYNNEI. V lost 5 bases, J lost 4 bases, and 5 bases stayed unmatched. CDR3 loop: CASSPTSGIYNEQFF. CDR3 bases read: TGTGCCAGCAGTCCAACTAGCGGGATTTACAATGAG.

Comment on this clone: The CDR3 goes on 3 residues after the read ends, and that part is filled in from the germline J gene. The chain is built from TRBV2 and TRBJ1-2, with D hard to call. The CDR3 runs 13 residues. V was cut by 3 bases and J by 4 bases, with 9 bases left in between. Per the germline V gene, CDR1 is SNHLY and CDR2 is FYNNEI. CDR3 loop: CASSEAGFYGYTF. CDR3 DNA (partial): TGTGCCAGCAGTGAGGCGGGATTCTATGGC.

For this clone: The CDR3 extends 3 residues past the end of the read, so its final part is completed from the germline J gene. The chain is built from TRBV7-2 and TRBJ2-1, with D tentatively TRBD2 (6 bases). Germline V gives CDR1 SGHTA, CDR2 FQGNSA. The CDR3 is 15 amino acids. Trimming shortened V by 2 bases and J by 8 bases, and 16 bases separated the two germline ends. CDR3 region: CASSLSEGQVHEQFF. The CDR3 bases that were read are TGTGCCAGCAGCTTATCGGAGGGCCAAGTTCATGAG.